This is a list of T cell receptor beta chains from one sample in a study of beta chain features in type 1 diabetes. TCRdb keeps only in-frame clones here, not all; method: immunoSEQ multiplex PCR. The sample holds hundreds of thousands of clones, about a sixth seen once. Sequenced material: naive CD4+ T cells from blood. These TCRs come from a man aged 18 to 30 in good health. The CDR3 runs from the conserved cysteine through the conserved F or W. D genes are given only for firm matches. Where a row states a size, it is once, few, many or the class of an expanded clone; other rows omit it.

NA,TRBV10-3,TRBJ1-5,NA,CAISPDGGYNQPQHF,TGTGCCATCAGCCCCGACGGGGGCTACAATCAGCCCCAGCATTTT
NA,TRBV9,TRBJ2-2,TRBD2,CASSVGGRTGELFF,TGTGCCAGCAGCGTAGGCGGGAGGACCGGGGAGCTGTTTTTT
few,TRBV14,TRBJ2-7,NA,CASSQGRGQSNSYEQYF,TGTGCCAGCAGCCAAGGCCGCGGACAGTCTAACTCCTACGAGCAGTACTTC
NA,TRBV4-3,TRBJ2-7,TRBD2,CASSQKLAGGREQYF,TGCGCCAGCAGCCAGAAACTAGCGGGAGGGCGCGAGCAGTACTTC
NA,TRBV7-2,TRBJ1-1,TRBD1,CASSAGQGNTEAFF,TGTGCCAGCAGCGCCGGACAGGGGAACACTGAAGCTTTCTTT
NA,TRBV19,TRBJ2-7,TRBD1,CASSMTGTGGSEQYF,TGTGCCAGTAGTATGACCGGGACAGGGGGTTCCGAGCAGTACTTC
few,TRBV5-6,TRBJ1-3,TRBD1,CASSLAGQFFSGNTIYF,TGTGCCAGCAGCTTGGCGGGACAGTTTTTCTCTGGAAACACCATATATTTT
NA,TRBV5-5,TRBJ2-5,NA,CASSVQETQYF,TGTGCCAGCAGCGTGCAAGAGACCCAGTACTTC
NA,TRBV2,TRBJ2-5,TRBD2,CASGSGGQETQYF,TGTGCCAGCGGTAGCGGGGGGCAAGAGACCCAGTACTTC
few,TRBV2,TRBJ1-6,NA,CASGRLQYSPLHF,TGTGCCTCCGGTCGGTTACAGTATTCACCCCTCCACTTT
few,TRBV7-3,TRBJ2-1,TRBD2,CASSRTSGYNEQFF,TGTGCCAGCAGCCGGACTAGCGGATACAATGAGCAGTTCTTC
few,TRBV7-3,TRBJ1-3,NA,CASSLKGGNTIYF,TGTGCCAGCAGCTTAAAGGGGGGAAACACCATATATTTT
few,TRBV7-2,TRBJ2-2,NA,CASSPTPGATGELFF,TGTGCCAGCAGCCCAACCCCCGGGGCCACCGGGGAGCTGTTTTTT
NA,TRBV5-6,TRBJ1-2,TRBD1,CASSRDSRYGYTF,TGTGCCAGCAGCAGGGACAGTAGGTATGGCTACACCTTC